This T cell receptor beta chain came from a study of patients and donors after allogeneic stem cell transplantation. This CDR3 comprises 14 residues. Trimming removed 5 bases from V and 0 bases from J, with 11 bases in between. CDR1 DFQATT and CDR2 SNEGSKA come from the germline V gene (reference sequence). TCRdb independently ran MiXCR on the RT-PCR reads; one entry per CDR3 protein. The sample lists approximately 160,000 distinct CDR3 sequences, 24% occurring once. The receptor was isolated from a human donor who was either an allogeneic HSCT recipient or a stem cell or donor lymphocyte infusion donor (not recorded which). It is not recorded whose cells these are; they may come from a transplant donor. Sequencing was performed on blood, either unsorted or a sorted T cell fraction (not recorded which). The chain links TRBV20-1 to TRBJ1-3; D gene ambiguous. The DNA for the CDR3 is TGCAGTGCTGTCAGACAAAGCTCTGGAAACACCATATATTTT. Translating it yields CSAVRQSSGNTIYF.